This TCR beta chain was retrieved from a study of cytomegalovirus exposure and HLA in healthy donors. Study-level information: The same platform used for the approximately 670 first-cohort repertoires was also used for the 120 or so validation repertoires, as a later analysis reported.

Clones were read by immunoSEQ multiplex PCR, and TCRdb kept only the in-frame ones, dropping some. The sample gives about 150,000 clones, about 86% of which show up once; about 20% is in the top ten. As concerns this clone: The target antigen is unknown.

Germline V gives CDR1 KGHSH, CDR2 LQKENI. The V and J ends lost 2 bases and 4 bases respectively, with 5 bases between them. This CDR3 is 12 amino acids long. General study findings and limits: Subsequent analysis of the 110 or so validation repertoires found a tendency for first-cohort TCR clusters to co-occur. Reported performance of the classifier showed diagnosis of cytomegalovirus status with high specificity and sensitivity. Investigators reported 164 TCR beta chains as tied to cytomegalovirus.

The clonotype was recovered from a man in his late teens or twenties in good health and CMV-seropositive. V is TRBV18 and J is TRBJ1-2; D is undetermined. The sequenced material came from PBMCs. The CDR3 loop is CASSPAAYGYTF. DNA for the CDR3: TGTGCCAGCTCACCAGCGGCCTATGGCTACACCTTC.